These T cell receptor beta chains were read from a single sample in a study of cytomegalovirus exposure and HLA in healthy donors. Libraries were prepared by immunoSEQ multiplex PCR; TCRdb keeps only in-frame clonotypes and omits some of them. The sample holds fewer than 120,000 clones; over 85% are singletons and the top ten take around 1.8%. The sample consisted of PBMCs. Receptors were obtained from a woman younger than 30 in good health and CMV-seronegative. The CDR3 runs from the conserved cysteine through the conserved F or W. The D gene is left open where the match is weak. Not every row has a clone size; where given, it reads once, few, many or a size class.

cdr3_nt cdr3_aa d_call j_call clone_size v_call
TGCGCCAGCAGTGATCGGAGGGGACCCAATACCTACGAGCAGTACTTC CASSDRRGPNTYEQYF NA TRBJ2-7 NA TRBV10-2
TGTGCCAGCAGCTTAGGGGGCCGAACTCAGAACACTGAAGCTTTCTTT CASSLGGRTQNTEAFF NA TRBJ1-1 NA TRBV7-8
TGTGCCAGCAGCGTACGACAGGGATTCGGAGATGGCTACACCTTC CASSVRQGFGDGYTF TRBD1 TRBJ1-2 NA TRBV9
TGCGCCAGCAGCTCGGGACAGAGAGTCACAGATACGCAGTATTTT CASSSGQRVTDTQYF TRBD1 TRBJ2-3 NA TRBV5-1
TGTGCCTCAACCCGGACAGAAGGAAACACCATATATTTT CASTRTEGNTIYF NA TRBJ1-3 NA TRBV30
TGTGCCTGGGGTAGCGTTAGCCTCCACTTT CAWGSVSLHF NA TRBJ1-6 NA TRBV30
TGCAGCGCTACGAACAGAGAGAACACTGAAGCTTTCTTT CSATNRENTEAFF NA TRBJ1-1 NA TRBV29-1
TGTGCCAGCAGATCCGGGACTAGCGGGGGGGAGACCCAGTACTTC CASRSGTSGGETQYF TRBD2 TRBJ2-5 once TRBV5-8
TGTGCCAGCAGCTTTGACAGGGTCACTCAGCCCCAGCATTTT CASSFDRVTQPQHF TRBD1 TRBJ1-5 NA TRBV5-8
TGTGCCAGCAGTTCCTATACGACAGGGATCTCCCATGGCTACACCTTC CASSSYTTGISHGYTF TRBD1 TRBJ1-2 NA TRBV6-5
TGCGCCAGCAGCCGGGAGAGGGCCATCACTGAAGCTTTCTTT CASSRERAITEAFF NA TRBJ1-1 NA TRBV4-1
TGCGCCAGCAGCCCCATGATACGGACAATGAAGTTCTTC CASSPMIRTMKFF NA TRBJ2-1 NA TRBV5-1
TGTGCCAGCAGCTGGGGACAGAGCGACTCCTACGAGCAGTACTTC CASSWGQSDSYEQYF TRBD1 TRBJ2-7 NA TRBV5-4
TGTGCCTGGAGTAGGTCAGGGATTGAAGCTTTCTTT CAWSRSGIEAFF NA TRBJ1-1 NA TRBV30
TGCAGCGTTGAGACTATCGGAAGAGCTTTCTTT CSVETIGRAFF NA TRBJ1-1 NA TRBV29-1
TGCAGTGCTAGAGGAGTCAATGAGCAGTTCTTC CSARGVNEQFF NA TRBJ2-1 NA TRBV20-1
TGTGCCAGCTCACCCTCTCCTAATGAAAAACTGTTTTTT CASSPSPNEKLFF NA TRBJ1-4 NA TRBV18
TGTGCCAGCAGTTTATCCGGGAGTGCAGATACGCAGTATTTT CASSLSGSADTQYF NA TRBJ2-3 NA TRBV28
TGCGCCAGCAGCCAAGAAGTAACACCAAACTATGGCTACACCTTC CASSQEVTPNYGYTF NA TRBJ1-2 NA TRBV4-3
TGTGCCAGCACGAACTTCACTGAAGCTTTCTTT CASTNFTEAFF NA TRBJ1-1 NA TRBV7-8
TGTGCCAGCAGTTACAATGGAGTTCGTGAGCAGTTCTTC CASSYNGVREQFF NA TRBJ2-1 NA TRBV2
TGTGCCTGGAGTGTGGGGACAAACTATGGCTACACCTTC CAWSVGTNYGYTF NA TRBJ1-2 NA TRBV30
TGTGCCAGCAGTTACTGGGACAAGGGTTATGGCTACACCTTC CASSYWDKGYGYTF NA TRBJ1-2 NA TRBV6-5
TGCGCCAGCAGCCAAGCCACAGGCACCATGAACACTGAAGCTTTCTTT CASSQATGTMNTEAFF NA TRBJ1-1 NA TRBV4-3
TGTGCCAGCAGCTCCCCCCGGGGCAGGGGACCTCTCGCCTACGAGCAGTACTTC CASSSPRGRGPLAYEQYF NA TRBJ2-7 once TRBV7-8
TGTGCCAGCAGCTTGGCCCTTATTGAGAGTGGCTACACCTTC CASSLALIESGYTF NA TRBJ1-2 NA TRBV5-6
TGTGCCAGCAGCTTGACAGGGGACGTCTACGAGCAGTACTTC CASSLTGDVYEQYF TRBD1 TRBJ2-7 NA TRBV11-3
TGCGCCAGCGGTACTAGCTCTTCCTACAATGAGCAGTTCTTC CASGTSSSYNEQFF NA TRBJ2-1 NA TRBV5-1
TGTGCCAGCAGCTTGACGACAGTAGAGACCCAGTACTTC CASSLTTVETQYF NA TRBJ2-5 NA TRBV5-6
TGTGCCAGCAGCCAATTCGCGGGGGGGCAAGAGACCCAGTACTTC CASSQFAGGQETQYF TRBD2 TRBJ2-5 NA TRBV14
TGTGCCAGCACCTTATTCCGGGACAGGGGCTCCGACGAGCAGTACTTC CASTLFRDRGSDEQYF TRBD1 TRBJ2-7 NA TRBV28
TGTGCCAGCAGCTCTGGGTCCTACTCGGGCTACGAGCAGTACTTC CASSSGSYSGYEQYF NA TRBJ2-7 NA TRBV7-2
TGTGCCAGCAGTGAAGTAGGGGCCTTAAATCAGCCCCAGCATTTT CASSEVGALNQPQHF NA TRBJ1-5 NA TRBV2
TGTGCCAGCAGTTACACCGGGACAGAAGAGACCCAGTACTTC CASSYTGTEETQYF TRBD1 TRBJ2-5 NA TRBV6-6
TGTGCCAGCACTTATGGGACAGGGGGTGGAGAGACCCAGTACTTC CASTYGTGGGETQYF TRBD1 TRBJ2-5 NA TRBV28
TGCGCCAGCAGCTTCGGAGGTCTAGCCAAAAACATTCAGTACTTC CASSFGGLAKNIQYF NA TRBJ2-4 NA TRBV5-1
TGTGCCAGCAGGGACAGGGGGGCCCAGCATTTT CASRDRGAQHF TRBD1 TRBJ1-5 NA TRBV28
TGTGCCAGTACCTACAGGGTGGATTCACCCCTCCACTTT CASTYRVDSPLHF NA TRBJ1-6 few TRBV19
TGTGCCAGCAGTTCTGGACATTATGGCTACACCTTC CASSSGHYGYTF NA TRBJ1-2 NA TRBV28
TGCGCCAGCAGCTTGGCCGGTAGCCCGTCCCAAGAGACCCAGTACTTC CASSLAGSPSQETQYF NA TRBJ2-5 NA TRBV5-1
TGTGCCAGCAGTTTGGGCCCCGCGAAGGGGGCCCACAATGAGCAGTTCTTC CASSLGPAKGAHNEQFF TRBD1 TRBJ2-1 NA TRBV27
TGTGCCATCAGTGAGGGACTAGCGGGGGAAACCTACGAGCAGTACTTC CAISEGLAGETYEQYF TRBD2 TRBJ2-7 NA TRBV10-3
TGCGCCAGCAGCCAAGACCCGGGACTACCTGCAAGCACAGATACGCAGTATTTT CASSQDPGLPASTDTQYF TRBD2 TRBJ2-3 once TRBV4-3
TGTGCCAGCAGCTCAAGCGGGGACTCCTACGAGCAGTACTTC CASSSSGDSYEQYF TRBD2 TRBJ2-7 NA TRBV6-5
TGTGCCAGCAGCGACGGACAGGGTGGTCAGCCCCAGCATTTT CASSDGQGGQPQHF TRBD1 TRBJ1-5 NA TRBV9
TGTGCCAGCTCACCCGTTCGGCAGCCAATGACAGGGAGCTCCTATAATTCACCCCTCCACTTT CASSPVRQPMTGSSYNSPLHF TRBD1 TRBJ1-6 once TRBV18
TGTGCCAGCAGCTTAACAGGGGCTGGAAAACTGTTTTTT CASSLTGAGKLFF TRBD1 TRBJ1-4 NA TRBV7-9
TGTGCCAGCAGCGTTATCGGAGACGGCTACACCTTC CASSVIGDGYTF NA TRBJ1-2 NA TRBV9
TGTGCCAGCAGCTTAATAGCGGCGGCTGGAGAGACCCAGTACTTC CASSLIAAAGETQYF NA TRBJ2-5 once TRBV7-8
TGCGCCAGCAGCCAAACCCGCCCCACAGGGGGCCCCGAGACCCAGTACTTC CASSQTRPTGGPETQYF TRBD1 TRBJ2-5 NA TRBV4-3
TGTGCCAGCGCGGATCCAGGCCGTCTCGGGGGCAATCAGCCCCAGCATTTT CASADPGRLGGNQPQHF NA TRBJ1-5 NA TRBV28
TGTGCCAGCAGTGAAGGACAGGGCCCAGATACGCAGTATTTT CASSEGQGPDTQYF TRBD1 TRBJ2-3 few TRBV6-1
TGTGCCAGCAGTGAATCTAGCGTAAACTACGAGCAGTACTTC CASSESSVNYEQYF NA TRBJ2-7 NA TRBV6-1
TGTGCCAGCAGTCGAGGGGGACAGGCTTCCTACGAGCAGTACTTC CASSRGGQASYEQYF TRBD1 TRBJ2-7 NA TRBV6-1
TGTGCCAGTAGTACGCCGGGACAGGGGGTATCCTACGAGCAGTACTTC CASSTPGQGVSYEQYF TRBD1 TRBJ2-7 NA TRBV19